This T cell receptor (beta chain) was sequenced in a study of radiation and T cells in renal cell carcinoma. Time point indicated: blood 4 weeks post-SBRT, at nephrectomy. Treatment described: 15 Gy SBRT to primary tumor, nephrectomy 4 weeks later. Clear cell pathology was present in this patient's renal cell carcinoma. Findings and caveats of the study: Pretreatment tumor biopsies were lacking, so baseline clonotypes are unknown.

Concerning this clone: The antigen is undetermined.

Assay used: immunoSEQ multiplex PCR; TCRdb lists only in-frame clones, some missing. The table records 80,000 or so clones, 80% to 90% of them present only once. Material: blood, obtained from a patient whose treatment included radiotherapy and nephrectomy. This TCR came from a woman in her seventies with renal cell carcinoma.

Here the CDR3 DNA reads TGTGCCAGCTCACCGAGTCCAGCGCTAATGGAGACCCAGTACTTC. It codes for CASSPSPALMETQYF. The rearrangement uses TRBV18 and TRBJ2-5; D gene unclear. The germline V and J ends were trimmed by 3 bases and 5 bases, with 16 bases remaining between them. Germline V CDR1 and CDR2: KGHSH, LQKENI. The CDR3 is 15 amino acids. Full variable domain (rest looked up from reference TRBV18 and TRBJ2-5): NAGVMQNPRHLVRRRGQEARLRCSPMKGHSHVYWYRQLPEEGLKFMVYLQKENIIDESGMPKERFSAEFPKEGPSILRIQQVVRGDSAAYFCASSPSPALMETQYFGPGTRLLVL.